Presented here are 31 T cell receptor beta chains from one specimen sequenced in a study of T cell responses to AZD1222 COVID-19 vaccine (dated by TCRdb to the early 2020s). The time point tag for this specimen amounts to: baseline before first vaccination. Library creation used the immunoSEQ multiplex PCR assay. TCRdb's version of the immuneACCESS table is confined to in-frame rearrangements and falls short of the full clone set. An unresolved V gene accounts for under half of the shortfall where checked; the remainder is of unknown origin. Recorded for this sample are tens of thousands of clones; about nine tenths of them occurred a single time. The top ten constitute roughly a fifth of the sample. The specimen was peripheral blood, collected on day 0 of AZD1222 vaccination. The receptors here all came from an adult in good health.

The chain is built from TRBV28 and TRBJ1-2; the D gene is possibly TRBD1 (6 bases). V lost 5 bases, J lost 6 bases, and 19 bases lay in between. In germline, CDR1 is MDHEN, CDR2 SYDVKM. The CDR3 length is 15 residues. CDR3 region: CASSPGGGLIHGYTF. DNA for the CDR3: TGTGCCAGCAGTCCCGGCGGGGGGCTGATTCATGGCTACACCTTC.

V gene TRBV7-8 combines with J gene TRBJ2-7; D is possibly TRBD1 (5 bases). The CDR3 loop spans 16 amino acids. Germline CDR1 reads SGHVS; CDR2 reads FQNEAQ. V lost 4 bases to trimming and J lost 0 bases, with 16 bases between them. CDR3 protein: CASSWGYKRISYEQYF. CDR3 nucleotide sequence: TGTGCCAGCAGCTGGGGCTACAAGCGTATCTCCTACGAGCAGTACTTC.

DNA for the CDR3: TGTGCCAGCAGCTTAGCTGATTTATCGGACTACACCTTC. It translates to CASSLADLSDYTF. The chain joins TRBV7-9 to TRBJ1-2; D unclear. The CDR3 spans 13 residues. V was shortened by 0 bases and J by 10 bases, with 12 bases between the two germline ends. CDR1 is SEHNR and CDR2 is FQNEAQ in the germline V gene (reference sequence).

The V call is TRBV7-9, the J call TRBJ1-1; D possibly corresponds to TRBD1 (5 bases). V lost 7 bases and J lost 0, with 6 bases in between. CDR1 and CDR2 (germline): SEHNR, FQNEAQ (reference sequence). The CDR3 has 12 amino acids. The CDR3 reads CASMTVNTEAFF. DNA for the CDR3: TGTGCCAGCATGACAGTGAACACTGAAGCTTTCTTT.

The V call is TRBV28, the J call TRBJ1-4, with TRBD1 matching 7 bases. The CDR3 contains 16 residues. V shed 4 bases, J shed 0 bases, and the junction held 5 bases outside the gene matches. Germline CDR1 reads MDHEN; CDR2 reads SYDVKM. CDR3 in DNA: TGTGCCAGCAGTTCCGAGGGGGCGGCAACTAATGAAAAACTGTTTTTT. Amino acids: CASSSEGAATNEKLFF. Full variable domain (outside the CDR3, taken from reference TRBV28 and TRBJ1-4): DVKVTQSSRYLVKRTGEKVFLECVQDMDHENMFWYRQDPGLGLRLIYFSYDVKMKEKGDIPEGYSVSREKKERFSLILESASTNQTSMYLCASSSEGAATNEKLFFGSGTQLSVL.

The genes are TRBV15 and TRBJ1-4; maybe TRBD1 (6 bases). Germline V CDR1 and CDR2: LNHNV, YYDKDF (reference sequence). This CDR3 comprises 16 residues. V dropped 0 bases and J dropped 4 bases, with 12 bases sitting between them. The CDR3 loop is CATSRDRTDINEKLFF. In DNA form, the CDR3 reads TGTGCCACCAGCAGAGATAGGACAGATATTAATGAAAAACTGTTTTTT. Based on the CDR3 plus reference TRBV15 and TRBJ1-4, the full variable domain is DAMVIQNPRYQVTQFGKPVTLSCSQTLNHNVMYWYQQKSSQAPKLLFHYYDKDFNNEADTPDNFQSRRPNTSFCFLDIRSPGLGDTAMYLCATSRDRTDINEKLFFGSGTQLSVL.

This chain connects TRBV2 to TRBJ2-2; the match to TRBD2 covers 7 bases. The CDR3 runs to 15 residues. Germline V lookup: CDR1 SNHLY, CDR2 FYNNEI. J lost 8 bases, V lost 6 bases, and 12 bases had no gene match. CDR3 loop: CASRKPVGRTGELFF. In DNA, the CDR3 is TGTGCCAGCAGGAAACCAGTCGGGAGGACGGGGGAGCTGTTTTTT.

V and J are TRBV29-1 and TRBJ1-4; D is possibly TRBD1 (5 bases). The CDR3 totals 12 residues. Trimming removed 7 bases from V and 5 bases from J, with 11 bases in between. Germline values: CDR1 SQVTM, CDR2 ANQGSEA. CDR3 protein: CSGTRGNEKLFF. The DNA of the CDR3 is TGCAGCGGAACGAGGGGAAATGAAAAACTGTTTTTT.

The rearrangement joins TRBV18 to TRBJ1-1, with D uncertain. Germline V gives CDR1 KGHSH, CDR2 LQKENI. V was cut by 2 bases and J by 0 bases, with 13 bases left in between. The CDR3 consists of 16 residues. The CDR3 loop reads CASSPNPLSLNTEAFF. Here the CDR3 DNA reads TGTGCCAGCTCACCAAACCCCCTCTCTCTGAACACTGAAGCTTTCTTT. The variable domain in full, completed from reference TRBV18 and TRBJ1-1, reads NAGVMQNPRHLVRRRGQEARLRCSPMKGHSHVYWYRQLPEEGLKFMVYLQKENIIDESGMPKERFSAEFPKEGPSILRIQQVVRGDSAAYFCASSPNPLSLNTEAFFGQGTRLTVV.

V usage is TRBV6-4 and J usage is TRBJ2-6, with no clear D. This CDR3 is 17 amino acids long. V was cut by 0 bases and J by 0 bases, with 9 bases left in between. Germline CDR1 reads MRHNA; CDR2 reads SNTAGT. This CDR3 is CASSDSAVGSGANVLTF. The CDR3 region has the DNA TGTGCCAGCAGTGACTCGGCAGTGGGCTCTGGGGCCAACGTCCTGACTTTC.

This sequence joins TRBV30 and TRBJ1-1; D not certain. Germline V gives CDR1 GTSNPN, CDR2 SVGIG (reference sequence). This CDR3 spans 14 amino acids. The V gene lost 1 base and the J gene lost 5 bases, with 14 bases spanning the gap. The CDR3 spells CAWSGGPVRTEAFF. The CDR3 DNA sequence: TGTGCCTGGAGTGGAGGACCGGTGAGGACTGAAGCTTTCTTT.

V usage is TRBV19 and J usage is TRBJ1-2; D unresolved. CDR3 length equals 14 residues. The germline V gene encodes CDR1 LNHDA and CDR2 SQIVND (reference sequence). Trimming took off 7 bases at V and 4 bases at J, with 16 bases between the two ends. The chain's CDR3 is CASTSGFQFYGYTF. For the CDR3, the DNA is TGTGCCAGTACCTCAGGCTTTCAGTTCTATGGCTACACCTTC.

The sample holds a few counts of this clone. The chain employs TRBV4-1 and TRBJ1-4; 7 bases agree with TRBD1. This CDR3 contains 15 residues. The germline CDR1 and CDR2 sequences are MGHRA and YSYEKL. J gave up 7 bases and V 1 base, and 6 bases lay outside the gene matches. The DNA for the CDR3 is TGCGCCAGCAGCCAAGTTGTGACAGGGCCTGAAAAACTGTTTTTT. Encoded protein: CASSQVVTGPEKLFF.

CDR3 DNA sequence: TGCGCCAGCAGTTCCGGGACAGGGGGCCTCCACAATGAGCAGTTCTTC. This translates into CASSSGTGGLHNEQFF. V gene TRBV10-1 combines with J gene TRBJ2-1; 12 bases fit TRBD1. The CDR3 spans 16 residues. The germline gives CDR1 WNHNN, CDR2 SYGVQD (reference sequence). V gave up 5 bases and J gave up 5 bases; unmatched junction bases: 7.

The gene calls are TRBV30 and TRBJ2-3; D not certain. CDR1 GTSNPN and CDR2 SVGIG come from the germline V gene (reference sequence). This CDR3 comprises 11 residues. V gave up 4 bases and J gave up 0 bases, with 2 bases separating them. The CDR3 DNA reads as TGTGCCTGGATGAGCACAGATACGCAGTATTTT. Translation: CAWMSTDTQYF.

This sequence joins TRBV7-2 and TRBJ2-1; D tentatively fits TRBD1 or TRBD2 (6 bases each). The CDR3 extends over 14 amino acids. V was clipped by 0 bases and J by 7 bases, with 10 bases between them. Germline loops: CDR1 SGHTA, CDR2 FQGNSA. CDR3 coding DNA: TGTGCCAGCAGCTTAGCGCTAGGGGGGAATGAGCAGTTCTTC. This sequence encodes CASSLALGGNEQFF.

The V and J genes are TRBV11-2 and TRBJ2-7; no firm D call. The V and J ends lost 5 bases and 4 bases respectively, with 15 bases between them. Germline assignment: CDR1 SGHAT and CDR2 FQNNGV. The CDR3 extends over 14 amino acids. For the CDR3, the DNA is TGTGCCAGCAGCCCGCTCTCCGGGCGATACGAGCAGTACTTC. Its translation: CASSPLSGRYEQYF.

CDR3 in amino acids: CAWSGLAGGPRYTGELFF. The CDR3 DNA is TGTGCCTGGAGTGGACTAGCGGGGGGGCCTCGATACACCGGGGAGCTGTTTTTT. The chain links TRBV30 to TRBJ2-2; the match to TRBD2 covers 14 bases. The junction had 7 bases not matched to a gene; V was cut back by 1 base and J by 3 bases. CDR3 size: 18 residues. Germline CDR1 GTSNPN, CDR2 SVGIG (reference sequence).

The chain couples TRBV6-1 to TRBJ2-7; TRBD2 agrees at 7 bases. V shed 1 base and J 3 bases; nucleotides not matched to a gene: 6. The CDR3 extends over 15 amino acids. The germline V gene encodes CDR1 MNHNS and CDR2 SASEGT. The CDR3: CASSEGGGAFYEQYF. CDR3 nucleotide sequence: TGTGCCAGCAGTGAAGGGGGAGGGGCATTCTACGAGCAGTACTTC.

This clone was seen a handful of times. The rearrangement uses TRBV28 and TRBJ1-2; D possibly corresponds to TRBD1 (5 bases). V dropped 5 bases and J dropped 5 bases, with 12 bases sitting between them. Looked up from germline, CDR1 is MDHEN and CDR2 is SYDVKM. The CDR3 spans 13 residues. CDR3 nucleotide sequence: TGTGCCAGCAGTCTCGACAGAGCTTATGGCTACACCTTC. Translating it yields CASSLDRAYGYTF.

V usage is TRBV4-2 and J usage is TRBJ2-7, with 8 bases aligning to TRBD2. After removal of 0 bases from V and 3 bases from J, the junction contained 4 bases not matched to a gene. Germline V lookup: CDR1 LGHNA, CDR2 YNFKEQ. The CDR3 contains 15 residues. CDR3 nucleotides: TGTGCCAGCAGCCAAGAAACCAGCGGGAGCTACGAGCAGTACTTC. Translation gives CASSQETSGSYEQYF.

This clone has a single count. J is TRBJ2-7 and V is TRBV7-2; D tentatively reads TRBD1 or TRBD2 (6 bases each). The CDR3 runs to 15 residues. Trimming removed 1 base at V and 4 bases at J, with 14 bases between. Germline assignment: CDR1 SGHTA and CDR2 FQGNSA. The CDR3 bases are TGTGCCAGCAGCTTAGACGCAGGGGACTTTTACGAGCAGTACTTC. This gives the protein CASSLDAGDFYEQYF. The whole variable domain, filled in from reference TRBV7-2 and TRBJ2-7, reads GAGVSQSPSNKVTEKGKDVELRCDPISGHTALYWYRQSLGQGLEFLIYFQGNSAPDKSGLPSDRFSAERTGGSVSTLTIQRTQQEDSAVYLCASSLDAGDFYEQYFGPGTRLTVT.

This clone was seen more than once but under ten times. The chain combines TRBV2 with TRBJ1-6; D is unresolved. The CDR3 covers 14 residues. The V end lost 11 bases, the J end lost 7 bases, and 18 bases lay between the germline ends. Germline CDR1 reads SNHLY; CDR2 reads FYNNEI. The CDR3 sequence is CASAVGQANSPLHF. The CDR3 DNA follows: TGTGCCTCAGCAGTTGGGCAGGCCAATTCACCCCTCCACTTT. Filled out from reference TRBV2 and TRBJ1-6, the complete variable domain reads EPEVTQTPSHQVTQMGQEVILRCVPISNHLYFYWYRQILGQKVEFLVSFYNNEISEKSEIFDDQFSVERPDGSNFTLKIRSTKLEDSAMYFCASAVGQANSPLHFGNGTRLTVT.

This chain connects TRBV6-4 to TRBJ2-3, with 10 positions matching TRBD1. The CDR3 has 15 residues. Looked up from germline, CDR1 is MRHNA and CDR2 is SNTAGT. J was trimmed by 1 base and V by 2 bases; bases with no gene match: 0. The CDR3 bases are TGTGCCAGCAGTGACGGGACAGGGGGCACAGATACGCAGTATTTT. Its protein product is CASSDGTGGTDTQYF.

The chain is built from TRBV6-5 and TRBJ2-7; D call uncertain. Trimming took off 0 bases at V and 2 bases at J, with 11 bases between the two ends. Germline loops: CDR1 MNHEY, CDR2 SVGAGI. The CDR3 extends over 15 amino acids. CDR3 protein: CASSYSTAAAYEQYF. In DNA form, the CDR3 reads TGTGCCAGCAGTTACTCGACGGCGGCCGCCTACGAGCAGTACTTC.

The rearrangement links TRBV19 to TRBJ2-2; TRBD1 matches 8 bases. The J segment lost 3 bases and the V segment lost 4 bases, leaving 4 bases of the junction unmatched. This CDR3 spans 15 amino acids. CDR1 is LNHDA, CDR2 SQIVND, per germline (reference sequence). Here the CDR3 reads CASSSYRGDTGELFF. CDR3 coding DNA: TGTGCCAGTAGTAGCTACAGGGGGGACACCGGGGAGCTGTTTTTT.

The rearrangement uses TRBV28 and TRBJ2-2; 7 bases are shared with TRBD2. Germline CDR1 is MDHEN and CDR2 is SYDVKM. With V trimmed by 5 bases and J by 0 bases, 9 bases remained unmatched. The CDR3 consists of 17 residues. Here the CDR3 reads CASSLEAGRSNTGELFF. In DNA, the CDR3 is TGTGCCAGCAGTCTCGAAGCGGGAAGGTCGAACACCGGGGAGCTGTTTTTT.

The chain links TRBV15 to TRBJ2-2, with 7 bases that match TRBD1. Unmatched junction bases numbered 5, after V lost 7 bases and J lost 0 bases. Germline V gene data show CDR1 as LNHNV and CDR2 as YYDKDF (reference sequence). The CDR3 covers 15 residues. CDR3 residues: CATTTGQSNTGELFF. For the CDR3, the DNA is TGTGCCACCACCACGGGACAGTCGAACACCGGGGAGCTGTTTTTT.

The V call is TRBV2, the J call TRBJ1-2, with unresolved D. Germline V gives CDR1 SNHLY, CDR2 FYNNEI. The V end was cut by 4 bases, the J end by 5 bases, with 17 bases between. The CDR3 extends over 15 amino acids. The CDR3 protein is CASSVDMLARYGYTF. The CDR3 DNA reads as TGTGCCAGCAGTGTAGACATGTTGGCCCGATATGGCTACACCTTC.

This clone has just one count. This sequence joins TRBV6-5 and TRBJ2-5; D call uncertain. The germline gives CDR1 MNHEY, CDR2 SVGAGI. CDR3 length equals 14 residues. Trimming shortened V by 2 bases and J by 4 bases, and 11 bases separated the two germline ends. The CDR3 DNA is TGTGCCAGCAGTTACGGAAAGGGTCCAGAGACCCAGTACTTC. Translating gives CASSYGKGPETQYF.

This clone was seen only a few times. The chain has TRBV4-3 and TRBJ1-2; TRBD1 might be the D (5 bases). The germline V and J ends were trimmed by 0 bases and 4 bases, with 15 bases remaining between them. The CDR3 loop spans 16 amino acids. Germline V lookup: CDR1 LGHNA, CDR2 YSLEER. The CDR3 DNA reads as TGCGCCAGCAGCCAAGATTTGCGACAGCAGACCTATGGCTACACCTTC. Protein: CASSQDLRQQTYGYTF.